This TCR beta chain was captured in a study of blood T cell repertoires in COVID-19. The method was immunoSEQ multiplex PCR; TCRdb's version includes in-frame clones alone and lacks a portion of them. The table lists approximately 49,000 clones, around 86% of them singletons. The CDR3 has 15 amino acids. Germline CDR1 and CDR2: KGHSH and LQKENI. Trimming shortened V by 1 base and J by 3 bases, and 13 bases separated the two germline ends. This clone was recorded a few times. Sequenced sample: peripheral blood. The TCR comes from a human donor with acute or convalescent COVID-19. The donor label of this sample is uncertain. The chain has TRBV18 and TRBJ2-7; D is possibly TRBD1 (5 bases). The CDR3, as DNA: TGTGCCAGCTCACCACGGGGCGGTACCTTCTACGAGCAGTACTTC. Its protein is CASSPRGGTFYEQYF.